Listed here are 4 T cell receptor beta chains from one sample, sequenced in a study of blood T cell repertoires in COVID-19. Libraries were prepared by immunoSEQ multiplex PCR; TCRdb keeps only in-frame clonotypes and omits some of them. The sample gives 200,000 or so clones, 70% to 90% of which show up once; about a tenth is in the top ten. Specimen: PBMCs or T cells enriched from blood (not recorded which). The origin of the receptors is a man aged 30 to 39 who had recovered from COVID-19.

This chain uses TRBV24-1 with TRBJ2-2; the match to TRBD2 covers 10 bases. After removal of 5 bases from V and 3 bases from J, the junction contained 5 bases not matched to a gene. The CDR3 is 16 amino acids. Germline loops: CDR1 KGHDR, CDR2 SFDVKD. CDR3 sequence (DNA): TGTGCCACCAGTGCCAGCGGGGGGGTCGACACCGGGGAGCTGTTTTTT. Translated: CATSASGGVDTGELFF.

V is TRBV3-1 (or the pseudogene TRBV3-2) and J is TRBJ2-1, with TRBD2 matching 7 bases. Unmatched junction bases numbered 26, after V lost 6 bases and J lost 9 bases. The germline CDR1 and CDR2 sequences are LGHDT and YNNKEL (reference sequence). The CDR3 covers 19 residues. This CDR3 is CASRHSGTTNLPTRGEQFF. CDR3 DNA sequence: TGTGCCAGCAGACACAGCGGGACCACCAACCTACCGACCCGGGGTGAGCAGTTCTTC.

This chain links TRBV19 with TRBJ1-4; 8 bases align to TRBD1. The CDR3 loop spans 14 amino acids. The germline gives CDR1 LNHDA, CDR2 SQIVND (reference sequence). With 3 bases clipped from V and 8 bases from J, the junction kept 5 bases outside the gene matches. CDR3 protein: CASSMQGAYEKLFF. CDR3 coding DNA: TGTGCCAGTAGTATGCAGGGGGCTTACGAAAAACTGTTTTTT.

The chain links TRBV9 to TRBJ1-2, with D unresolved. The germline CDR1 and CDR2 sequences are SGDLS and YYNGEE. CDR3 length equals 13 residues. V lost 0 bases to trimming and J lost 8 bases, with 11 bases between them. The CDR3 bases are TGTGCCAGCAGCGTAGCTTCTACCTGGGGCTACACCTTC. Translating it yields CASSVASTWGYTF.